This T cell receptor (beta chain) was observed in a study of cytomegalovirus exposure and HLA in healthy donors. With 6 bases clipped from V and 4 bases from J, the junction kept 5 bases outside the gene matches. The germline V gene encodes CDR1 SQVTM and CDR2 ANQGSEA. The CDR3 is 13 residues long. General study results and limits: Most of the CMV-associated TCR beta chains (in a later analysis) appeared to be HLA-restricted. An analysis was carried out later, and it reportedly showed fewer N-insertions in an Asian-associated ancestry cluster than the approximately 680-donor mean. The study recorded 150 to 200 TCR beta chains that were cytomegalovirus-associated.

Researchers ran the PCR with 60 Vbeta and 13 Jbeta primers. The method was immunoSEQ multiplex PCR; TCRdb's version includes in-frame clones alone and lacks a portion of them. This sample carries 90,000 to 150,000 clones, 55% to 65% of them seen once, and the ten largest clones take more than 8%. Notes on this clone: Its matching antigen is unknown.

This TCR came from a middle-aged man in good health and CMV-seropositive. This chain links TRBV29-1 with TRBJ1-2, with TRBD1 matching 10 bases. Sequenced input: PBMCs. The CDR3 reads CSVGTGEIYGYTF. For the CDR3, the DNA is TGCAGCGTGGGGACAGGGGAAATCTATGGCTACACCTTC.